The rows below give T cell receptor beta chains drawn from one sample of a study of blood T cells in healthy people across ages. One entry per CDR3 protein, called by TCRdb with MiXCR from the 5' RACE reads. The sample consists of about 2 million distinct CDR3 sequences, less than 50% of them appearing once. The specimen was blood. These receptors came from a middle-aged woman in good health. CDR3s include the opening cysteine and the closing phenylalanine or tryptophan. Each record gives: J gene, D gene, clone size, V gene, CDR3 protein, CDR3 DNA. The D gene is left open where the match is weak. The size entry is marked missing in some rows and otherwise reads once, few, many or a size class.

j_gene: TRBJ1-2
d_gene: TRBD1
abundance: few
v_gene: TRBV4-1
CDR3aa: CASSPWGQGTSNYGYTF
CDR3nt: TGCGCCAGCAGCCCTTGGGGACAGGGCACCTCTAACTATGGCTACACCTTC

j_gene: TRBJ1-5
d_gene: NA
abundance: NA
v_gene: TRBV15
CDR3aa: CATGDDNQPQHF
CDR3nt: TGTGCCACAGGGGACGACAATCAGCCCCAGCATTTT

j_gene: TRBJ1-2
d_gene: NA
abundance: NA
v_gene: TRBV2
CDR3aa: CASLNLANYGYTF
CDR3nt: TGTGCCAGTCTAAATCTAGCTAACTATGGCTACACCTTC

j_gene: TRBJ2-3
d_gene: NA
abundance: NA
v_gene: TRBV12-3/TRBV12-4
CDR3aa: CASSRTGNSGDTQYF
CDR3nt: TGTGCCAGCAGTCGTACAGGGAACTCCGGAGATACGCAGTATTTT

j_gene: TRBJ2-1
d_gene: NA
abundance: NA
v_gene: TRBV3-1
CDR3aa: CANTPQRGLPYNEQFF
CDR3nt: TGTGCCAACACCCCCCAACGCGGACTTCCCTACAATGAGCAGTTCTTC

j_gene: TRBJ2-5
d_gene: NA
abundance: NA
v_gene: TRBV29-1
CDR3aa: CSVENPDLQETQYF
CDR3nt: TGCAGCGTTGAAAACCCAGACCTACAAGAGACCCAGTACTTC

j_gene: TRBJ2-7
d_gene: NA
abundance: many
v_gene: TRBV20-1
CDR3aa: CSARGEYEQYF
CDR3nt: TGCAGTGCTAGGGGGGAGTACGAGCAGTACTTC

j_gene: TRBJ2-7
d_gene: NA
abundance: once
v_gene: TRBV5-1
CDR3aa: CASSPGGDGCEQYF
CDR3nt: TGCGCCAGCAGCCCGGGGGGCGACGGGTGCGAGCAGTACTTC

j_gene: TRBJ1-2
d_gene: TRBD1
abundance: NA
v_gene: TRBV27
CDR3aa: CASSKGQIYGYTF
CDR3nt: TGTGCCAGCAGTAAGGGACAGATCTATGGCTACACCTTC

j_gene: TRBJ2-4
d_gene: NA
abundance: NA
v_gene: TRBV5-6
CDR3aa: CASRARGAKNIQYF
CDR3nt: TGTGCCAGCAGGGCCCGGGGGGCCAAAAACATTCAGTACTTC

j_gene: TRBJ2-5
d_gene: NA
abundance: NA
v_gene: TRBV20-1
CDR3aa: CSAGRSGETQYF
CDR3nt: TGCAGTGCCGGGCGTTCGGGAGAGACCCAGTACTTC

j_gene: TRBJ1-4
d_gene: TRBD1
abundance: NA
v_gene: TRBV28
CDR3aa: CASSFTGTANEKLFF
CDR3nt: TGTGCCAGCAGTTTCACGGGGACAGCTAATGAAAAACTGTTTTTT

j_gene: TRBJ1-2
d_gene: TRBD1
abundance: NA
v_gene: TRBV7-9
CDR3aa: CASRTTGGGSPGYTF
CDR3nt: TGTGCCAGCAGGACGACAGGGGGCGGATCACCAGGCTACACCTTC

j_gene: TRBJ2-1
d_gene: TRBD2
abundance: NA
v_gene: TRBV6-6
CDR3aa: CASSHLLAGQYNEQFF
CDR3nt: TGTGCCAGCAGCCATCTACTAGCGGGGCAGTACAATGAGCAGTTCTTC

j_gene: TRBJ1-2
d_gene: NA
abundance: few
v_gene: TRBV6-1
CDR3aa: CASSSTSNYGYTF
CDR3nt: TGTGCCAGCTCTTCGACGTCTAACTATGGCTACACCTTC

j_gene: TRBJ1-2
d_gene: NA
abundance: NA
v_gene: TRBV5-1
CDR3aa: CASSRDTEYGYTF
CDR3nt: TGCGCCAGCAGCCGGGACACCGAGTATGGCTACACCTTC

j_gene: TRBJ2-1
d_gene: TRBD2
abundance: NA
v_gene: TRBV20-1
CDR3aa: CSAVGVAGKLPNEQFF
CDR3nt: TGCAGTGCTGTTGGGGTAGCGGGGAAGTTGCCAAATGAGCAGTTCTTC

j_gene: TRBJ2-3
d_gene: TRBD2
abundance: few
v_gene: TRBV4-2
CDR3aa: CASSQEAGGTTDTQYF
CDR3nt: TGTGCCAGCAGCCAAGAAGCGGGGGGGACCACAGATACGCAGTATTTT

j_gene: TRBJ2-1
d_gene: NA
abundance: few
v_gene: TRBV4-3
CDR3aa: CASSQARGISSYNEQFF
CDR3nt: TGCGCCAGCAGCCAAGCCCGGGGTATAAGCTCCTACAATGAGCAGTTCTTC

j_gene: TRBJ1-5
d_gene: TRBD1
abundance: NA
v_gene: TRBV12-3/TRBV12-4
CDR3aa: CASSVTGTGGSNQPQHF
CDR3nt: TGTGCCAGCAGTGTAACCGGGACAGGGGGTAGCAATCAGCCCCAGCATTTT

j_gene: TRBJ2-5
d_gene: NA
abundance: NA
v_gene: TRBV10-3
CDR3aa: CAISGGDARETQYF
CDR3nt: TGTGCCATCAGTGGGGGGGACGCGCGAGAGACCCAGTACTTC

j_gene: TRBJ2-1
d_gene: TRBD1
abundance: NA
v_gene: TRBV5-6
CDR3aa: CASSADRGATYNEQFF
CDR3nt: TGTGCCAGCAGCGCGGACAGGGGCGCAACTTACAATGAGCAGTTCTTC

j_gene: TRBJ2-7
d_gene: TRBD1
abundance: NA
v_gene: TRBV24-1
CDR3aa: CATSDRGLGEQYF
CDR3nt: TGTGCCACCAGTGACAGGGGGCTTGGCGAGCAGTACTTC

j_gene: TRBJ2-7
d_gene: TRBD1
abundance: NA
v_gene: TRBV6-5
CDR3aa: CASSYLTGGEKEQYF
CDR3nt: TGTGCCAGCAGTTACTTGACAGGGGGAGAAAAGGAGCAGTACTTC

j_gene: TRBJ2-3
d_gene: NA
abundance: many
v_gene: TRBV27
CDR3aa: CASSPLGGADTQYF
CDR3nt: TGTGCCAGCAGCCCCCTGGGGGGAGCAGATACGCAGTATTTT

j_gene: TRBJ2-1
d_gene: TRBD2
abundance: NA
v_gene: TRBV5-1
CDR3aa: CASGISGGVGNEQFF
CDR3nt: TGCGCCAGCGGCATTAGCGGGGGGGTTGGGAATGAGCAGTTCTTC

j_gene: TRBJ2-7
d_gene: TRBD1
abundance: NA
v_gene: TRBV6-2/TRBV6-3
CDR3aa: CASSLTGGIYYEQYF
CDR3nt: TGTGCCAGCAGCTTGACAGGGGGCATATACTACGAGCAGTACTTC

j_gene: TRBJ2-3
d_gene: TRBD2
abundance: NA
v_gene: TRBV6-5
CDR3aa: CASSYSGLADTQYF
CDR3nt: TGTGCCAGCAGTTATTCGGGACTAGCAGATACGCAGTATTTT

j_gene: TRBJ2-5
d_gene: NA
abundance: many
v_gene: TRBV6-5
CDR3aa: CASSYGQLQETQYF
CDR3nt: TGTGCCAGCAGTTACGGACAGCTACAAGAGACCCAGTACTTC

j_gene: TRBJ1-2
d_gene: NA
abundance: NA
v_gene: TRBV28
CDR3aa: CASSARVYGYTF
CDR3nt: TGTGCCAGCAGTGCCAGGGTCTATGGCTACACCTTC

j_gene: TRBJ1-5
d_gene: NA
abundance: NA
v_gene: TRBV6-5
CDR3aa: CASREGRVGNQPQHF
CDR3nt: TGTGCCAGCAGGGAAGGTCGGGTGGGCAATCAGCCCCAGCATTTT

j_gene: TRBJ2-7
d_gene: NA
abundance: NA
v_gene: TRBV9
CDR3aa: CASDGGTGNGIYEQYF
CDR3nt: TGTGCCAGCGATGGGGGAACCGGTAACGGAATCTACGAGCAGTACTTC

j_gene: TRBJ1-2
d_gene: TRBD1
abundance: once
v_gene: TRBV6-2/TRBV6-3
CDR3aa: CASSLRTGDIYGYTF
CDR3nt: TGTGCCAGCAGTTTAAGGACAGGGGACATCTATGGCTACACCTTC

j_gene: TRBJ2-5
d_gene: NA
abundance: few
v_gene: TRBV10-2
CDR3aa: CASGSAGTQYF
CDR3nt: TGCGCCAGCGGTAGCGCGGGGACCCAGTACTTC

j_gene: TRBJ2-1
d_gene: NA
abundance: few
v_gene: TRBV7-2
CDR3aa: CASSLSGLPNEQFF
CDR3nt: TGTGCCAGCAGCTTATCGGGACTTCCGAATGAGCAGTTCTTC

j_gene: TRBJ1-2
d_gene: NA
abundance: NA
v_gene: TRBV28
CDR3aa: CASAPGAGHTF
CDR3nt: TGTGCCAGCGCCCCAGGGGCAGGGCACACCTTC

j_gene: TRBJ2-3
d_gene: NA
abundance: once
v_gene: TRBV12-3/TRBV12-4
CDR3aa: CASSLRGGGRTDTQYF
CDR3nt: TGTGCCAGCAGTTTAAGGGGCGGTGGGCGCACAGATACGCAGTATTTT

j_gene: TRBJ2-1
d_gene: TRBD1
abundance: once
v_gene: TRBV10-3
CDR3aa: CAISESHRGRYNEQFF
CDR3nt: TGTGCCATCAGTGAGTCCCACAGGGGGCGTTACAATGAGCAGTTCTTC

j_gene: TRBJ2-3
d_gene: TRBD2
abundance: NA
v_gene: TRBV7-2
CDR3aa: CASSREVADTRYF
CDR3nt: TGTGCCAGCAGCCGGGAGGTCGCAGATACGCGGTATTTT

j_gene: TRBJ1-5
d_gene: NA
abundance: NA
v_gene: TRBV19
CDR3aa: CASSQGSLLSDQPQHF
CDR3nt: TGTGCCAGTAGTCAGGGGAGTTTGCTGAGCGATCAGCCCCAGCATTTT

j_gene: TRBJ1-6
d_gene: NA
abundance: NA
v_gene: TRBV11-2
CDR3aa: CASGRQADSPLHF
CDR3nt: TGTGCCAGCGGCCGGCAGGCGGATTCACCCCTCCACTTT

j_gene: TRBJ2-2
d_gene: NA
abundance: NA
v_gene: TRBV7-2
CDR3aa: CASSWSDIGELFF
CDR3nt: TGTGCCAGCAGCTGGAGCGATATCGGGGAGCTGTTTTTT

j_gene: TRBJ1-2
d_gene: NA
abundance: few
v_gene: TRBV20-1
CDR3aa: CSARGVIGTPKEGYGYTF
CDR3nt: TGCAGTGCTAGAGGAGTGATAGGGACCCCGAAAGAGGGCTATGGCTACACCTTC

j_gene: TRBJ2-5
d_gene: TRBD1
abundance: NA
v_gene: TRBV6-5
CDR3aa: CASSSSGGTGRETQYF
CDR3nt: TGTGCCAGCAGTTCTTCCGGAGGGACAGGGAGAGAGACCCAGTACTTC

j_gene: TRBJ2-7
d_gene: TRBD1
abundance: few
v_gene: TRBV12-3/TRBV12-4
CDR3aa: CASSQRTGGNYEQYF
CDR3nt: TGTGCCAGCAGCCAGAGGACAGGGGGGAACTACGAGCAGTACTTC

j_gene: TRBJ2-1
d_gene: NA
abundance: many
v_gene: TRBV10-3
CDR3aa: CAISESWVESGNEQFF
CDR3nt: TGTGCCATCAGTGAGTCGTGGGTAGAGTCAGGAAATGAGCAGTTCTTC

j_gene: TRBJ2-1
d_gene: TRBD2
abundance: NA
v_gene: TRBV20-1
CDR3aa: CSAKTREGSYNEQFF
CDR3nt: TGCAGTGCCAAGACCAGGGAGGGCTCCTACAATGAGCAGTTCTTC

j_gene: TRBJ2-3
d_gene: TRBD2
abundance: NA
v_gene: TRBV15
CDR3aa: CATSSTSGGVASTDTQYF
CDR3nt: TGTGCCACCAGCAGTACTAGCGGGGGGGTCGCTAGCACAGATACGCAGTATTTT

j_gene: TRBJ2-5
d_gene: NA
abundance: few
v_gene: TRBV6-5
CDR3aa: CASSYSASKETQYF
CDR3nt: TGTGCCAGCAGTTACTCGGCCAGTAAAGAGACCCAGTACTTC

j_gene: TRBJ2-5
d_gene: TRBD1
abundance: few
v_gene: TRBV12-3/TRBV12-4
CDR3aa: CASTFYSSRGQETQYF
CDR3nt: TGTGCCAGCACCTTCTACAGTTCCAGGGGGCAAGAGACCCAGTACTTC

j_gene: TRBJ1-1
d_gene: NA
abundance: NA
v_gene: TRBV18
CDR3aa: CASSPQTGNTEAFF
CDR3nt: TGTGCCAGCTCACCTCAGACAGGGAACACTGAAGCTTTCTTT

j_gene: TRBJ1-2
d_gene: NA
abundance: NA
v_gene: TRBV4-3
CDR3aa: CASSQDGGWQGEVHTF
CDR3nt: TGCGCCAGCAGCCAAGATGGTGGGTGGCAGGGAGAAGTTCACACCTTC

j_gene: TRBJ2-1
d_gene: NA
abundance: NA
v_gene: TRBV28
CDR3aa: CASSLMNHEQFF
CDR3nt: TGTGCCAGCAGTTTGATGAACCATGAGCAGTTCTTC

j_gene: TRBJ2-5
d_gene: NA
abundance: few
v_gene: TRBV6-5
CDR3aa: CASSYGQQQETQYF
CDR3nt: TGTGCCAGCAGTTATGGGCAACAACAAGAGACCCAGTACTTC

j_gene: TRBJ2-3
d_gene: TRBD2
abundance: NA
v_gene: TRBV6-1
CDR3aa: CASRLTSGLDTQYF
CDR3nt: TGTGCCAGCAGATTGACTAGCGGGCTGGATACGCAGTATTTT